This TCR beta chain was recorded in a study of T cells after yellow fever vaccination. Study-level information: With SMART-Seq v4 Ultra Low Input, the fractions containing low cell numbers were prepared.

TCRdb reanalysed the 5' RACE reads using MiXCR and keeps one entry per CDR3 protein. The table records around 180,000 distinct CDR3 sequences, about 6% of them present only once. Notes on this clonotype: What it binds is not known.

Study-wide findings and caveats: Booster samples showed a return of most primary-vaccination clones (almost 97% CD4, about 85% CD8). Weaker, the secondary response peaked sooner, at day 5 versus 15.

CDR3 size: 16 residues. V dropped 0 bases and J dropped 0 bases, with 12 bases sitting between them. Germline CDR1 reads SGDLS; CDR2 reads YYNGEE. V usage is TRBV9 and J usage is TRBJ1-1; the D gene is possibly TRBD1 (5 bases). The sample consisted of CD4+ T cells sorted from PBMCs, taken on the day of the first yellow fever vaccination. The receptor's source is a man younger than 35 who received the YFV17D yellow fever vaccine. CDR3 loop: CASSVGPGIMNTEAFF. CDR3 DNA sequence: TGTGCCAGCAGCGTAGGACCAGGGATAATGAACACTGAAGCTTTCTTT. The entire variable domain, with the rest obtained from reference TRBV9 and TRBJ1-1, is as follows: DSGVTQTPKHLITATGQRVTLRCSPRSGDLSVYWYQQSLDQGLQFLIQYYNGEERAKGNILERFSAQQFPDLHSELNLSSLELGDSALYFCASSVGPGIMNTEAFFGQGTRLTVV.